This TCR beta chain was profiled in a study of blood T cell repertoires in COVID-19. In the study's own analysis: Researchers report that nucleated cell counts were estimated from reference gene primer amplification. Sequencing used immunoSEQ multiplex PCR; TCRdb keeps in-frame clones, though not all of them. Clonal size and the V and J genes are those of that table, whereas D and trimming came from the DNA. The table includes 40,000 to 45,000 clones, 75% to 90% detected once. This CDR3 is built from 15 residues. Germline V gene data show CDR1 as MNHEY and CDR2 as SMNVEV (reference sequence). Trimming took off 7 bases at V and 1 base at J, with 14 bases between the two ends.

The sequence came from a man in his fifties with active COVID-19. V usage is TRBV27 and J usage is TRBJ2-1; no firm D call. The source material was peripheral blood. This CDR3 is CASTPTGTSYNEQFF. The CDR3 DNA reads TGTGCCAGCACCCCCACGGGTACGTCCTACAATGAGCAGTTCTTC.